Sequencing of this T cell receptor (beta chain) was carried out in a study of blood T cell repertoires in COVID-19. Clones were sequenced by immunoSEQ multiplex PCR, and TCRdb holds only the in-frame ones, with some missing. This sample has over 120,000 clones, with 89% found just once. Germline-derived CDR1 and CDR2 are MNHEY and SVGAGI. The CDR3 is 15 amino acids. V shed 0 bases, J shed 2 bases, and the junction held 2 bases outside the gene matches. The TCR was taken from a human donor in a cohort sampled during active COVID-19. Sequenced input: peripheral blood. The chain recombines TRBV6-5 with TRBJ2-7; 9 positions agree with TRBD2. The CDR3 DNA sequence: TGTGCCAGCAGTTACTCGCGCGGGGGGGCCTACGAGCAGTACTTC. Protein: CASSYSRGGAYEQYF.